In its sample, the clone carrying this T cell receptor (beta chain) was seen once. Germline CDR1 reads SGHRS; CDR2 reads YFSETQ. V was cut by 3 bases and J by 5 bases, with 11 bases left in between. This CDR3 contains 13 residues. Some clones are missing from TCRdb's copy, which holds only in-frame ones; the method was immunoSEQ multiplex PCR. Of roughly 88,000 clones listed, around 86% were seen once; the top ten hold 15% to 20%. This record belongs to a study of blood T cell repertoires in COVID-19. Whole-study context: Acute and convalescent COVID-19 specimens originated in the United States, Italy and Spain.

The rearrangement uses TRBV5-1 and TRBJ1-2; possible D gene TRBD1, 5 bases. The sample taken for sequencing was peripheral blood. The clonotype was recovered from a woman at least 80 years old with active or convalescent COVID-19. The CDR3 protein is CASSSPGWYGYTF. DNA for the CDR3: TGCGCCAGCAGCTCACCAGGGTGGTATGGCTACACCTTC.